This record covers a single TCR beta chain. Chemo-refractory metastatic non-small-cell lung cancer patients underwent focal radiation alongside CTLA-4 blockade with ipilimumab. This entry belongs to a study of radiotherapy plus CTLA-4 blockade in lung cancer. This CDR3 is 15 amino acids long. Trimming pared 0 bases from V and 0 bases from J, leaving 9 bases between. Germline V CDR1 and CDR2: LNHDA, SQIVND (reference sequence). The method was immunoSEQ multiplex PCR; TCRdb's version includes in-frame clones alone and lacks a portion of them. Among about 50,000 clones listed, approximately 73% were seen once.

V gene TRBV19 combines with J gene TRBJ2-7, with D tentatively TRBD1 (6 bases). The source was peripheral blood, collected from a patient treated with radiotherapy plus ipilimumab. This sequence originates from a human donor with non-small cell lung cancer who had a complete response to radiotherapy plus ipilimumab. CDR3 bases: TGTGCCAGTAGTATAGAGACAGGCAGCTCCTACGAGCAGTACTTC. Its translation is CASSIETGSSYEQYF.